This passage covers 10 T cell receptor beta chains from one sample sequenced in a study of beta chain features in type 1 diabetes. Study conclusions and caveats: Type 1 diabetes patients had moderately but significantly shorter TCRB CDR3s in all four CD4+ subsets.

The authors reverse transcribed all of the isolated RNA, so sequencing captured expressed TCRB transcripts. TCRdb's copy holds only in-frame clones and misses some; the assay was immunoSEQ multiplex PCR. The sample lists approximately 170,000 clones; roughly 7.1% were seen once. These receptors' targets are unknown. The material sequenced was central memory CD4+ T cells from blood. The receptors here all came from a woman aged 40 to 50 with type 1 diabetes.

This rearrangement joins TRBV7-9 to TRBJ2-1; 7 positions agree with TRBD2. There are 13 residues in the CDR3. The trim removed 8 bases at V and 4 bases at J, leaving 5 bases unmatched. The germline V gene has CDR1 SEHNR and CDR2 FQNEAQ (reference sequence). Written as DNA, the CDR3 is TGTGCCAGCCGCAGGGAGGGGTACAATGAGCAGTTCTTC. This gives the protein CASRREGYNEQFF.

This clone was found a few times. CDR3 bases: TGTGCCTGGAGTAGGGACTACTACGAGCAGTACTTC. Translating it yields CAWSRDYYEQYF. The chain joins TRBV30 to TRBJ2-5, with TRBD2 matching over 7 bases. TRBJ2-7 matches the DNA end more closely, so the J call is doubtful. The germline V gene has CDR1 GTSNPN and CDR2 SVGIG (reference sequence). There are 12 residues in the CDR3.

This chain links TRBV7-9 with TRBJ2-7; 8 nucleotides line up with TRBD2. After removal of 5 bases from V and 3 bases from J, the junction contained 3 bases not matched to a gene. The CDR3 spans 13 residues. Germline loops: CDR1 SEHNR, CDR2 FQNEAQ (reference sequence). The DNA of the CDR3 is TGTGCCAGCAGCCCCGGGAGGGACTACGAGCAGTACTTC. As protein: CASSPGRDYEQYF. Based on the CDR3 plus reference TRBV7-9 and TRBJ2-7, the full variable domain is DTGVSQNPRHKITKRGQNVTFRCDPISEHNRLYWYRQTLGQGPEFLTYFQNEAQLEKSRLLSDRFSAERPKGSFSTLEIQRTEQGDSAMYLCASSPGRDYEQYFGPGTRLTVT.

A few counts support this clone. The chain has TRBV7-9 and TRBJ2-7; D is unresolved. CDR1 and CDR2 (germline): SEHNR, FQNEAQ (reference sequence). V lost 5 bases, J lost 6 bases, and 11 bases lay in between. This CDR3 is built from 12 residues. In DNA, the CDR3 is TGTGCCAGCAGCCCCCCCTACGGCGAGCAGTACTTC. Translation gives CASSPPYGEQYF.

The chain is built from TRBV28 and TRBJ1-5; the match to TRBD1 covers 7 bases. Germline CDR1 is MDHEN and CDR2 is SYDVKM. The CDR3 is made up of 15 amino acids. V lost 2 bases, J lost 7 bases, and 8 bases stayed unmatched. CDR3 nucleotides: TGTGCCAGCAGTTTACGACAGGGCGGGATACAGCCCCAGCATTTT. This codes for CASSLRQGGIQPQHF.

This clone was seen at least ten times. This chain connects TRBV29-1 to TRBJ2-3; 7 bases line up with TRBD2. Germline assignment: CDR1 SQVTM and CDR2 ANQGSEA. V was clipped by 4 bases and J by 6 bases; unmatched bases: 7. The CDR3 loop spans 13 amino acids. The DNA of the CDR3 is TGCAGCGTTGGGTTAACGACTAGCGATACGCAGTATTTT. This codes for CSVGLTTSDTQYF.

This clone was recorded a few times. The chain is built from TRBV29-1 and TRBJ1-2; D possibly corresponds to TRBD1 (5 bases). The V gene lost 0 bases and the J gene lost 2 bases, with 13 bases spanning the gap. CDR3 length: 15 amino acids. CDR1 SQVTM and CDR2 ANQGSEA come from the germline V gene. The CDR3 nucleotides read TGCAGCGTTGAAGATCGGGGGGAGGGAAACTATGGCTACACCTTC. This translates into CSVEDRGEGNYGYTF.

This chain uses TRBV7-2 with TRBJ2-2, with 7 bases matching TRBD1. The germline V gene has CDR1 SGHTA and CDR2 FQGNSA. The CDR3 totals 15 residues. J was trimmed by 5 bases and V by 1 base; bases with no gene match: 4. CDR3 residues: CASSLGGGETGELFF. The CDR3 DNA is TGTGCCAGCAGCTTAGGAGGGGGCGAGACCGGGGAGCTGTTTTTT.

The chain joins TRBV11-2 to TRBJ2-3, with a possible D match to TRBD1 (7 bases). V lost 3 bases and J 6 bases, leaving 10 bases between the germline ends. The CDR3 length is 13 residues. The germline gives CDR1 SGHAT, CDR2 FQNNGV. CDR3 nucleotides: TGTGCCAGCAGCTTGGCAGGGGGGGATACGCAGTATTTT. Amino acid sequence: CASSLAGGDTQYF.

This clone showed up just a few times. The V call is TRBV27, the J call TRBJ1-6, with D tentatively TRBD1 (6 bases). The ends were cut back, 8 bases at V and 3 bases at J, with 14 bases in the middle. The CDR3 spans 15 residues. Germline V gives CDR1 MNHEY, CDR2 SMNVEV (reference sequence). The DNA for the CDR3 is TGTGCCAGCCAAAGGACAGTTCTCTATAATTCACCCCTCCACTTT. Protein sequence: CASQRTVLYNSPLHF.